These 21 T cell receptor beta chains were sequenced from one sample in a study of T cells in Graves' hyperthyroidism and ophthalmopathy. There were TCR beta CDR3 regions amplified from RNA transcripts. HTBI primers were the set used in a first-round RT-PCR of the TCR CDR3. TCRdb redid the calling of the multiplex PCR reads with MiXCR, one entry per CDR3 protein. Of 500,000 to 750,000 distinct CDR3 sequences in the sample, about 43% were seen once. The sequencing input was peripheral blood or thyroid tissue (not recorded which). These receptors came from a woman younger than 30 with Graves' hyperthyroidism.

To note about this clonotype: A much larger clone differs from this one at a single base, so this may be a read error. Lacking the conserved final phenylalanine or tryptophan, this CDR3 likely reflects a read error. The chain has TRBV5-1 and TRBJ1-1, with a tentative D call TRBD1 (6 bases). Germline V gives CDR1 SGHRS, CDR2 YFSETQ. The CDR3 runs 12 residues. V was clipped by 5 bases and J by 6 bases, with 11 bases between them. CDR3 sequence reads: CASSGGTPEAFL. The CDR3, as DNA: TGCGCCAGCAGTGGGGGCACCCCTGAAGCTTTCCTT.

This clonotype was recorded only once. The chain has TRBV5-1 and TRBJ1-2; 7 bases are shared with TRBD1. CDR3 size: 15 residues. Germline CDR1 is SGHRS and CDR2 is YFSETQ. V shed 2 bases and J 2 bases; nucleotides not matched to a gene: 6. The CDR3 here is CASSLRGLGNYGYTF. In DNA, the CDR3 is TGCGCCAGCAGCTTAAGGGGGCTAGGGAACTATGGCTACACCTTC.

V usage is TRBV3-1 and J usage is TRBJ2-5; D is uncertain. This CDR3 comprises 14 residues. V lost 2 bases to trimming and J lost 3 bases, with 10 bases between them. Germline CDR1 is LGHDT and CDR2 is YNNKEL (reference sequence). The CDR3 DNA follows: TGTGCCAGCAGCCAATGGAACATAGAAGAGACCCAGTACTTC. It yields the protein CASSQWNIEETQYF.

This clonotype appeared many times. J is TRBJ1-4 and V is TRBV15; no firm D call. The CDR3 contains 15 residues. Looked up from germline, CDR1 is LNHNV and CDR2 is YYDKDF (reference sequence). Trimming cost V 0 bases and J 8 bases, with 13 bases left between them. CDR3: CATSRDAGMQEKLFF. CDR3 bases: TGTGCCACCAGCAGAGATGCCGGGATGCAAGAAAAACTGTTTTTT.

Many counts were recorded for this clonotype. J is TRBJ2-7 and V is TRBV6-5, with 7 bases identical to TRBD1. The germline CDR1 and CDR2 sequences are MNHEY and SVGAGI. The CDR3 runs to 14 residues. The V segment lost 4 bases and the J segment 7 bases; nucleotides outside the gene matches: 10. CDR3 sequence reads: CASSWRQGLGEQYF. The CDR3 nucleotides are TGTGCCAGCAGTTGGCGACAGGGTCTCGGGGAGCAGTACTTC.

This clonotype came up many times. The V gene is TRBV24-1, the J gene TRBJ2-5; D may be TRBD2 (6 bases). Germline V gene sequence: CDR1 KGHDR, CDR2 SFDVKD. The CDR3 sequence is 15 residues long. V lost 8 bases to trimming and J lost 7 bases, with 22 bases between them. CDR3 nucleotide sequence: TGTGCCACCAAATCTAGCGTATCCGAAGTGGGGACCCAGTACTTC. Protein: CATKSSVSEVGTQYF.

This clonotype was observed at least ten times. V is TRBV3-1 and J is TRBJ2-7; 10 bases fit TRBD2. V dropped 0 bases and J dropped 7; count of bases not matched to a gene: 6. The CDR3 is 15 amino acids. Germline V gene data show CDR1 as LGHDT and CDR2 as YNNKEL (reference sequence). CDR3 protein: CASSQDRTSGVEQYF. Here the CDR3 DNA reads TGTGCCAGCAGCCAAGATCGGACTAGCGGCGTAGAGCAGTACTTC.

The V call is TRBV7-6, the J call TRBJ1-1; TRBD1 aligns across 9 bases. This CDR3 is 17 amino acids long. Germline-derived CDR1 and CDR2 are SGHVS and FNYEAQ. Losses at the gene ends were 1 base for V and 1 base for J; bases not matched to a gene: 7. CDR3 bases: TGTGCCAGCAGCTTAGACTCCGGGACAGGGAAGAACACTGAAGCTTTCTTT. As protein: CASSLDSGTGKNTEAFF. The whole variable domain, filled in from reference TRBV7-6 and TRBJ1-1, reads GAGVSQSPRYKVTKRGQDVALRCDPISGHVSLYWYRQALGQGPEFLTYFNYEAQQDKSGLPNDRFSAERPEGSISTLTIQRTEQRDSAMYRCASSLDSGTGKNTEAFFGQGTRLTVV.

The chain has TRBV29-1 and TRBJ1-1; D remains unclear. Germline V gives CDR1 SQVTM, CDR2 ANQGSEA. The CDR3 consists of 13 residues. With 8 bases removed from V and 1 base from J, the gap between germline ends came to 14 bases. CDR3 sequence: CSLLSRTNTEAFF. The CDR3 region has the DNA TGCAGCTTATTGAGTCGCACGAACACTGAAGCTTTCTTT.

This clonotype came up many times. CDR3 DNA sequence: TGTGCCAGCAAGAACACTGAAGCTTTCTTT. Protein product: CASKNTEAFF. The gene calls are TRBV2 and TRBJ1-1; the D is unclear. The V end lost 7 bases, the J end lost 1 base, and 1 base lay between the germline ends. Germline-derived CDR1 and CDR2 are SNHLY and FYNNEI. This CDR3 contains 10 residues.

The chain employs TRBV29-1 and TRBJ1-1, with 9 bases fitting TRBD1. This CDR3 has 15 residues. V dropped 7 bases and J dropped 7; count of bases not matched to a gene: 16. Germline CDR1 SQVTM, CDR2 ANQGSEA. The CDR3 here is CSGTGGEAGFNEAFF. As DNA, the CDR3 is TGCAGCGGCACAGGGGGCGAAGCGGGGTTTAATGAAGCTTTCTTT.

V gene TRBV5-1 combines with J gene TRBJ1-2; D gene uncertain. The germline V gene has CDR1 SGHRS and CDR2 YFSETQ. The CDR3 has 16 amino acids. V lost 0 bases to trimming and J lost 8 bases, with 20 bases between them. CDR3 amino acids: CASSLGRRSAVEGYTF. Here the CDR3 DNA reads TGCGCCAGCAGCTTGGGGAGGAGATCGGCGGTGGAAGGCTACACCTTC.

This rearrangement joins TRBV24-1 to TRBJ1-2; D unclear. This CDR3 is built from 10 residues. Germline assignment: CDR1 KGHDR and CDR2 SFDVKD. V shed 12 bases and J shed 4 bases, with 8 bases lying between them. CDR3 in amino acids: CAWASYGYTF. The CDR3 bases are TGTGCCTGGGCTAGCTATGGCTACACCTTC.

V usage is TRBV2 and J usage is TRBJ2-3; TRBD2 matches 9 bases. Germline trimming cut 1 base from V and 5 bases from J; bases unmatched to any gene: 4. This CDR3 is 15 amino acids long. Germline V lookup: CDR1 SNHLY, CDR2 FYNNEI. For the CDR3, the DNA is TGTGCCAGCAGTGAAGAGGCGGGGGGGCAAGATACGCAGTATTTT. Encoded protein: CASSEEAGGQDTQYF. Full variable domain (rest looked up from reference TRBV2 and TRBJ2-3): EPEVTQTPSHQVTQMGQEVILRCVPISNHLYFYWYRQILGQKVEFLVSFYNNEISEKSEIFDDQFSVERPDGSNFTLKIRSTKLEDSAMYFCASSEEAGGQDTQYFGPGTRLTVL.

This clonotype was seen a few times. The chain combines TRBV6-6 with TRBJ1-1; 7 bases are a match to TRBD1. The trim removed 6 bases at V and 1 base at J, leaving 8 bases unmatched. This CDR3 is built from 15 residues. The germline V gene has CDR1 MNHNY and CDR2 SVGAGI (reference sequence). CDR3 coding DNA: TGTGCCAGCAGACTAACCGGGACAGCGAACACTGAAGCTTTCTTT. Encoded protein: CASRLTGTANTEAFF.

The J gene is TRBJ2-5, the V gene TRBV10-3; 8 nucleotides match TRBD1. V lost 4 bases to trimming and J lost 1 base; unmatched junction nucleotides: 5. The germline gives CDR1 ENHRY, CDR2 SYGVKD. This CDR3 spans 15 amino acids. The CDR3 sequence: CAISGRDRSQETQYF. The CDR3 DNA follows: TGTGCCATCAGTGGAAGGGACAGGAGCCAAGAGACCCAGTACTTC.

The genes are TRBV20-1 and TRBJ1-6, with 7 nucleotides matching TRBD1. The ends lost 6 bases at V and 9 bases at J; junction bases unmatched: 17. From germline, CDR1 is DFQATT and CDR2 SNEGSKA (reference sequence). This CDR3 is 16 amino acids long. CDR3: CSASSRSGTESSPLHF. The CDR3 bases are TGCAGTGCCAGCAGCCGATCCGGGACAGAGAGTTCACCCCTCCACTTT.

The rearrangement uses TRBV6-5 and TRBJ2-1, with D possibly matching TRBD2 (5 bases). The CDR3 totals 14 residues. V lost 2 bases to trimming and J lost 10 bases, with 15 bases between them. Looked up from germline, CDR1 is MNHEY and CDR2 is SVGAGI. The CDR3 loop is CASSYGGSTYEQFF. CDR3 DNA: TGTGCCAGCAGTTACGGTGGGAGTACCTACGAGCAGTTCTTC.

As for this clonotype: One base away lies a much larger clone, so this may be a sequencing read error. This rearrangement joins TRBV5-6 to TRBJ2-5; D gene ambiguous. Germline values: CDR1 SGHDT, CDR2 YYEEEE. The CDR3 is made up of 14 amino acids. CDR3 in DNA: TGTACCAGCAGCTTAGGGCAGCTTGGGGAGACCCAGTACTTC. It is translated as CTSSLGQLGETQYF.

Here the CDR3 reads CASSLYRDSSSYEQYF. The CDR3 DNA reads TGCGCCAGCAGCTTGTACCGGGACAGCTCCTCCTACGAGCAGTACTTC. The chain joins TRBV5-1 to TRBJ2-7, with TRBD1 identical over 7 bases. Germline V CDR1 and CDR2: SGHRS, YFSETQ. Trimming at V came to 1 base and at J to 0 bases, leaving 7 bases not matched to a gene. This CDR3 is 16 amino acids long.

This clonotype has a single count. The rearrangement links TRBV9 to TRBJ2-5; 9 nucleotides agree with TRBD1. The V gene's germline CDR1 is SGDLS and CDR2 YYNGEE. The CDR3 contains 15 residues. The V and J ends lost 4 bases and 5 bases, in that order; junction bases with no gene match: 9. CDR3 DNA sequence: TGTGCCAGCAGCAGTCAAACAGGGGGCGATGAGACCCAGTACTTC. It codes for CASSSQTGGDETQYF.